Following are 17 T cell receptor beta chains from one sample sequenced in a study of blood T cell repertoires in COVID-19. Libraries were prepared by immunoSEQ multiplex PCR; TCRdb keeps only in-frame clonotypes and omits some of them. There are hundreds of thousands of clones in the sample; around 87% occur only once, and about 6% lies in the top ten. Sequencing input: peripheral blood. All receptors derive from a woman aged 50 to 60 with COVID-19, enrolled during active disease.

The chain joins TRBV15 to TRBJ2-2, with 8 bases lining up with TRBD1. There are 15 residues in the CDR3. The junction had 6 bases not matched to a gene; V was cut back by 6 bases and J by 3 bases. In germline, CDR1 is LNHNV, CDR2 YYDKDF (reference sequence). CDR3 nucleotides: TGTGCCACCAGAACGGACAGGGAGGACACCGGGGAGCTGTTTTTT. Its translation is CATRTDREDTGELFF.

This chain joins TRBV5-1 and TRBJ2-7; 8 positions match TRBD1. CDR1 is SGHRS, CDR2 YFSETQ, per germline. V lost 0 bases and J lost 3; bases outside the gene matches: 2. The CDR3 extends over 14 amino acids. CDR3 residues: CASSLEDRDYEQYF. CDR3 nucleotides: TGCGCCAGCAGCTTGGAGGACAGGGACTACGAGCAGTACTTC.

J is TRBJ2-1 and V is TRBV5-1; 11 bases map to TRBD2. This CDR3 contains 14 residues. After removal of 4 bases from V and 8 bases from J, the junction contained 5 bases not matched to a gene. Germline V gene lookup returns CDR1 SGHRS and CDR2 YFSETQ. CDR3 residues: CASSPTSGKDEQFF. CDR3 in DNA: TGCGCCAGCAGCCCGACTAGCGGGAAGGATGAGCAGTTCTTC.

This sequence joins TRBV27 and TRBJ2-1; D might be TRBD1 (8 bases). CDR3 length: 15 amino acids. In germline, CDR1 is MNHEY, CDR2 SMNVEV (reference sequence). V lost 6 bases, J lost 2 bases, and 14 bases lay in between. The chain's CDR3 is CASRLATGAYNEQFF. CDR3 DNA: TGTGCCAGCAGACTAGCGACAGGGGCCTACAATGAGCAGTTCTTC.

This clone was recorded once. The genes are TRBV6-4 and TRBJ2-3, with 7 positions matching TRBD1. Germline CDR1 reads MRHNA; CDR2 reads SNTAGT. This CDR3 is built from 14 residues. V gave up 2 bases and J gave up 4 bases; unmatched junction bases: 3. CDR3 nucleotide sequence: TGTGCCAGCAGTGACGGGCAGGGGGCAGATACGCAGTATTTT. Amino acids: CASSDGQGADTQYF.

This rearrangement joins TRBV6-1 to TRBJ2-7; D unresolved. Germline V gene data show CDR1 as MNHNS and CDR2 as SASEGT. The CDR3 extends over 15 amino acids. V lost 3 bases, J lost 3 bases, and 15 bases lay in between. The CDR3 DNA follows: TGTGCCAGCAGTGAGCTCACCGGTGACTTCTACGAGCAGTACTTC. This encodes CASSELTGDFYEQYF.

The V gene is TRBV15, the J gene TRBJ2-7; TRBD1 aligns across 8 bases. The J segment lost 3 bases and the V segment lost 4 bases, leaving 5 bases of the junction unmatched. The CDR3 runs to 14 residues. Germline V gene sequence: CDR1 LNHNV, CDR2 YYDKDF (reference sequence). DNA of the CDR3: TGTGCCACCAGCACACGGACAGGGAGCTACGAGCAGTACTTC. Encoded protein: CATSTRTGSYEQYF.

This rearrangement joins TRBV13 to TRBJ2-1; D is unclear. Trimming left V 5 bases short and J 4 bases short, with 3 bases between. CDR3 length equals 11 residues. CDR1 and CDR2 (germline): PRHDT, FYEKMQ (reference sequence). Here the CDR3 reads CASSPYNEQFF. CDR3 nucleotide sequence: TGTGCCAGCAGCCCTTACAATGAGCAGTTCTTC. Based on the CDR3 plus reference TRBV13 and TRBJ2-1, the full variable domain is AAGVIQSPRHLIKEKRETATLKCYPIPRHDTVYWYQQGPGQDPQFLISFYEKMQSDKGSIPDRFSAQQFSDYHSELNMSSLELGDSALYFCASSPYNEQFFGPGTRLTVL.

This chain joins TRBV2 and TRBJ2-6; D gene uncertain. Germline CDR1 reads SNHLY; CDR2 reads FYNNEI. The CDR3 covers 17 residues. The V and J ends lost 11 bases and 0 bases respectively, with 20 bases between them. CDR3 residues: CAGDPIIMSSGANVLTF. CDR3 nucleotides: TGTGCCGGTGATCCGATTATTATGAGCTCTGGGGCCAACGTCCTGACTTTC.

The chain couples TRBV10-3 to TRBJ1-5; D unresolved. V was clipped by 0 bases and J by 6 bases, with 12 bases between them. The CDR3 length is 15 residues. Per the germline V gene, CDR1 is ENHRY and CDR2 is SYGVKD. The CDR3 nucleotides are TGTGCCATCAGTGAGTCAGGAGGGCACGCTCAGCCCCAGCATTTT. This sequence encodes CAISESGGHAQPQHF.

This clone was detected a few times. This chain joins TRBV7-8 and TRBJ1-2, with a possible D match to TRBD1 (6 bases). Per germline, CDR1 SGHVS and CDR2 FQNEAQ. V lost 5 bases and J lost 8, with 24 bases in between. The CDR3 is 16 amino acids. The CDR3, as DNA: TGTGCCAGCAGCCTAAGTCGGGACAACCTCTATGGCGGCTACACCTTC. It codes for CASSLSRDNLYGGYTF.

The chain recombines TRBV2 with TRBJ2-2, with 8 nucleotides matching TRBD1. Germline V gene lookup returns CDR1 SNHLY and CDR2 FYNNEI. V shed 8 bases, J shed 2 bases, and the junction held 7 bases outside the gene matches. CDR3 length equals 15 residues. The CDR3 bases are TGTGCCAGCCATCGGACAGGGCTAAACACCGGGGAGCTGTTTTTT. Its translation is CASHRTGLNTGELFF.

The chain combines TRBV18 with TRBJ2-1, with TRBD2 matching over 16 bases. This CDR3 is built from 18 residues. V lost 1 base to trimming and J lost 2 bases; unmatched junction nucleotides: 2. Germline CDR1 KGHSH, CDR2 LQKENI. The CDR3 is CASSPQGLAGGAYNEQFF. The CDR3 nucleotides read TGTGCCAGCTCACCACAGGGACTAGCGGGAGGGGCCTACAATGAGCAGTTCTTC.

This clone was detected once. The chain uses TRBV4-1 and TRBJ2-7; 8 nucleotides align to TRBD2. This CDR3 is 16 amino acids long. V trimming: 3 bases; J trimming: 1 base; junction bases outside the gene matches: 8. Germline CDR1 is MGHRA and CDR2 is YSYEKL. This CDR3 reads CASSQSGSGMSYEQYF. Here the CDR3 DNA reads TGCGCCAGCAGCCAGTCGGGTAGCGGGATGTCCTACGAGCAGTACTTC.

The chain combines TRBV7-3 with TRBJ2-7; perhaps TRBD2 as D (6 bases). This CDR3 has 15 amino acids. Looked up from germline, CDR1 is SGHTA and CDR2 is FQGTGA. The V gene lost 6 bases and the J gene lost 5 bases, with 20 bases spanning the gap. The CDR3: CASRRTTLGLHEQYF. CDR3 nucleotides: TGTGCCAGCAGACGGACTACCTTAGGACTCCACGAGCAGTACTTC.

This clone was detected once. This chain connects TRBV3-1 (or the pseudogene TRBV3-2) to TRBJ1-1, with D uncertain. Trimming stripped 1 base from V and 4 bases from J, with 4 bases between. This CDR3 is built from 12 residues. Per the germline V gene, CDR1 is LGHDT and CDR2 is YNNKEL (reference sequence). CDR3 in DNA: TGTGCCAGCAGCCAAGTATCCACTGAAGCTTTCTTT. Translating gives CASSQVSTEAFF.

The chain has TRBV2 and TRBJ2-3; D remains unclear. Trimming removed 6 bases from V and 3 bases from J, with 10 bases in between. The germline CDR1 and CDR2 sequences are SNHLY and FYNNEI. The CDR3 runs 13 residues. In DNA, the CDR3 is TGTGCCAGCAGCCGCGCGAGGACAGATACGCAGTATTTT. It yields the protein CASSRARTDTQYF.